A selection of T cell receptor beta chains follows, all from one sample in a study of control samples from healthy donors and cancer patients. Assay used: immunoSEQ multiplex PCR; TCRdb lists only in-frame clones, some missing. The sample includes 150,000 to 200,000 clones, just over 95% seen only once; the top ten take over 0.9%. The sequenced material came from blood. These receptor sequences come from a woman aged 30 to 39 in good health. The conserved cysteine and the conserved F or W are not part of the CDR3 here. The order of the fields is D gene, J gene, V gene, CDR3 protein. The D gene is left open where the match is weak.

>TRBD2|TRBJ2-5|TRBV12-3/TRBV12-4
ASSFPSGETQY
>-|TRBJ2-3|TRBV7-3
ASSRGETTDTQY
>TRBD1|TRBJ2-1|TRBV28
ASSPGQSFYNEQF
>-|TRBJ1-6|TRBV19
ATSQGTGSPLH
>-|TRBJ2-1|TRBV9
ASSVDPGSYNEQF
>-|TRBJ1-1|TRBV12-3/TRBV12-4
ASSFGMNTEAF
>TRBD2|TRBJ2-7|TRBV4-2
ASSRVRSSGGYEQY
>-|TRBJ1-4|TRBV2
ASRDGGSNEKLF
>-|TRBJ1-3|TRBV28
ASSESGQFNSGNTIY
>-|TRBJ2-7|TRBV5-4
ASSFKEPGEQY
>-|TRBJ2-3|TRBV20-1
SASLPRRNTDTQY
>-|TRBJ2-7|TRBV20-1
SATGVHEQY
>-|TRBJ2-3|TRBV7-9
ASSRGH
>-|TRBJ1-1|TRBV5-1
ASSLGGGPMNTEAF
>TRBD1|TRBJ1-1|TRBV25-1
ASSRQGAYTEAF
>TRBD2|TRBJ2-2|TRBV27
ASALERLAGPGELF
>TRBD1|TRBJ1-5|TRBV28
ASASGGQGINQPQH
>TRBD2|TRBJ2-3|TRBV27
ASSTSSGRAGNTQY